This T cell receptor beta chain was obtained from a study of blood T cells in healthy people across ages (dated by TCRdb to between 2015 and 2016). Study-level background: In model experiments, template switching captured about one uniquely barcoded TCR beta cDNA molecule for every two T cells. Using deep sequencing normalized with unique cDNA molecular identifiers, the study measured how TCR beta repertoire diversity changes with age. The donors were divided into four age groups: young (average approximately 17 years), middle-aged (under 40), aged (62) and long-lived (roughly 82). Two additional independent replicas of 1 million unique cDNA reads from the same blood draw were analyzed for two donors (one aged 18 to 30 and one aged 80 or older). To avoid experimental bias, donors of different ages were randomly spread across the sequencing lanes. What the work shows at the level of the full study, not this receptor alone: A strong correlation was found between observed TCR beta diversity and the percentage of naive T cells measured by flow cytometry. Bulk unsorted PBMC profiling prevented conclusive comparison of naive and antigen-experienced compartments. Observed TCR beta diversity per million T cells fell roughly linearly with age, and a significant reduction was already apparent by age roughly 41. Estimates of total diversity from one million sequenced T cells were regarded as lower bounds and underestimates. The long-lived group showed more naive CD4+ T cells, fewer expanded clones and increased TCR diversity than the aged group, suggesting age selection. Donor CMV infection status was unknown, potentially confounding age-related changes in expanded clonotypes.

Libraries were made using 5' RACE. Sequenced using an Illumina HiSeq 2500. A second PCR of roughly 6 to 11 cycles was performed with a sample-barcoded 5' primer and a J-beta primer mix. Each TCR beta cDNA molecule received a unique molecular identifier from a template-switch 5' adaptor carrying 12 random nucleotides. Each sample yielded at least 3 million CDR3-containing paired-end reads. First-strand cDNA was synthesized from all RNA with the Mint cDNA synthesis kit, primed by a TRBC-specific oligonucleotide. All cDNA was treated with uracil-DNA glycosylase and then went through a first 18-cycle PCR with the universal primers M1SS and BC2_uni_R. In the original analysis: Normalization of each sample was performed by random selection of 1 million high-quality reads, each carrying a distinct molecular identifier. Instead of being binned into consensus sequences, reads that shared molecular identifiers were thrown out. MiTCR, with a Q25 quality threshold and the strictest error-elimination algorithm, was used for CDR3 identification, clonotype clustering and error correction. Lower-bound total TCR beta diversity was estimated with a nonparametric unseen species model using Euler transformation. The public reads were reanalyzed by TCRdb: fastp trimming at Q25, MiXCR alignment, in-frame beta chains only. Merged by CDR3 protein, the rows form single entries marked with the most common genes and DNA. TCRdb, not the authors, supplied the V and J calls. In this sample the table shows 1.5 million to 2 million distinct CDR3 sequences, about 31% of which occur a single time. The leading ten clones occupy over 9% of the sample.

A single count supports this clonotype. Its binding antigen is unknown. One base away there is no much larger clone; base qualities are not given. One read is thin evidence. Inclusive of the bounding cysteine and phenylalanine, the CDR3 is 16 residues long. The retained sequence is limited to the CDR3, 48 bases, with the frame set at the first base. CDR1 SGHRS and CDR2 YFSETQ are derived from the germline V gene. Systemically healthy Caucasian individuals from Russia, 39 in total and aged roughly 6 to 100 years, were included as donors. Approximately 9.3 milliliters of peripheral blood were collected from each donor into EDTA-treated Vacutainer tubes. PBMCs were isolated by Ficoll-Paque density-gradient centrifugation, with at least 6 million obtained per sample. Trizol reagent was used to extract total RNA from the PBMCs, yielding at least 6 micrograms per sample. Naive CD45RAhigh/CD27high T cell percentages were measured by flow cytometry on a PBMC aliquot from every donor.

The material sequenced was blood. The rearranged chain carries TRBV5-1 and TRBJ2-4, and 12 junction bases match TRBD1. The J call is doubtful: the DNA matches TRBJ2-7 better. This clonotype was obtained from a woman in her twenties or thirties in good health. CDR3 reads: CASSVTGQGASYEQYF. The nucleotides read TGCGCCAGCAGCGTGACGGGACAGGGGGCCTCCTACGAGCAGTACTTC.